The clone carrying this T cell receptor beta chain showed up just once. The PCR was carried out with 60 Vbeta primers and 13 Jbeta primers. Method: immunoSEQ multiplex PCR; TCRdb's copy keeps in-frame clones and lacks some. The sample has more than 150,000 clones, about 80% seen once. This sample was included in a study of cytomegalovirus exposure and HLA in healthy donors. There are 14 residues in the CDR3. The germline CDR1 and CDR2 sequences are SGHTA and FQGNSA. Trimming removed 2 bases at V and 3 bases at J, with 9 bases between. The TCR was taken from a woman aged 18-30 years in good health and CMV-seropositive. Sequencing input: PBMCs. This chain joins TRBV7-2 and TRBJ2-3, with a weak D call TRBD1 (5 bases). The CDR3 DNA reads as TGTGCCAGCAGCTTAACAGGAGTGACAGATACGCAGTATTTT. Translation: CASSLTGVTDTQYF.